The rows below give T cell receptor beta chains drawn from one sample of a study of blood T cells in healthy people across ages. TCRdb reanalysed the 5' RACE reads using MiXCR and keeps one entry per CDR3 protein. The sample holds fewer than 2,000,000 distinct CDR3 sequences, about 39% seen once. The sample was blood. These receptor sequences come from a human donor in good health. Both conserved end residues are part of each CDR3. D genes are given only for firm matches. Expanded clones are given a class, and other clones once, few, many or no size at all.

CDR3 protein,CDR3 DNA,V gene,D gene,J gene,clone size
CASSLGNPNEQYF,TGTGCCAGCAGCTTAGGGAATCCTAACGAGCAGTACTTC,TRBV7-3,-,TRBJ2-7,-
CASSSRGRDEKLFF,TGTGCCAGCAGCTCCAGGGGGCGCGATGAAAAACTGTTTTTT,TRBV6-5,TRBD1,TRBJ1-4,few
CASSWGQDSQPQHF,TGTGCCAGCAGCTGGGGACAGGACAGTCAGCCCCAGCATTTT,TRBV7-6,TRBD1,TRBJ1-5,-
CASSLAGAEEQYF,TGTGCCAGCAGCTTAGCCGGGGCGGAAGAGCAGTACTTC,TRBV7-9,-,TRBJ2-7,-
CASRDRPGAINEKLFF,TGTGCCAGCAGGGACAGGCCCGGCGCTATAAATGAAAAACTGTTTTTT,TRBV2,TRBD1,TRBJ1-4,-
CATGETSSYNEQFF,TGTGCCACCGGCGAAACCTCCTCCTACAATGAGCAGTTCTTC,TRBV24-1,-,TRBJ2-1,-
CASSLGQIYYGYTF,TGTGCCAGCAGCTTGGGACAGATCTACTATGGCTACACCTTC,TRBV5-5,-,TRBJ1-2,-
CASSESPGSGANFLTF,TGTGCCAGCAGTGAGTCCCCCGGTTCGGGGGCCAACTTCCTGACTTTC,TRBV25-1,-,TRBJ2-6,-
CASSVGPSGSYEQYF,TGTGCCAGCAGCGTGGGACCTAGCGGCTCCTACGAGCAGTACTTC,TRBV9,TRBD2,TRBJ2-7,-
CASSYQTLGNEQYF,TGTGCCAGCAGTTACCAAACTCTAGGAAATGAGCAGTACTTC,TRBV6-6,-,TRBJ2-5,-
CASSFRGGEGAFF,TGTGCCAGCAGTTTTCGAGGGGGTGAGGGAGCTTTCTTT,TRBV12-3/TRBV12-4,-,TRBJ1-1,-
CASTPTGGVAFF,TGTGCCAGCACCCCGACAGGGGGCGTAGCGTTCTTC,TRBV12-3/TRBV12-4,TRBD1,TRBJ2-1,-
CATSDSKQGLGAPLHF,TGTGCCACCAGTGACTCCAAGCAGGGATTAGGGGCACCCCTCCACTTT,TRBV24-1,-,TRBJ1-6,few
CASSLGGREEKLFF,TGCGCCAGCAGCCTCGGGGGAAGAGAGGAAAAACTGTTTTTT,TRBV4-3,-,TRBJ1-4,few
CSARGTETDYEQYF,TGCAGTGCTAGAGGAACCGAGACGGACTACGAGCAGTACTTC,TRBV20-1,-,TRBJ2-7,many
CASSLEVNYGYTF,TGTGCCAGCAGCTTAGAAGTAAACTATGGCTACACCTTC,TRBV7-2,-,TRBJ1-2,many
CAISRDQSPLHF,TGTGCCATCAGTAGGGATCAATCACCCCTCCACTTT,TRBV10-3,-,TRBJ1-6,-
CATSRDLGGEVNEQFF,TGTGCCACCAGCAGAGATCTCGGGGGGGAAGTGAATGAGCAGTTCTTC,TRBV15,TRBD2,TRBJ2-1,few
CASSHRDSLNEKLFF,TGTGCCAGCAGCCACCGGGACAGCCTTAATGAAAAACTGTTTTTT,TRBV3-1,TRBD1,TRBJ1-4,-
CSVPRLGRPNSYNEQFF,TGCAGCGTCCCCAGACTAGGCCGACCCAACTCCTACAATGAGCAGTTCTTC,TRBV29-1,-,TRBJ2-1,-
CASSYLGGAYNEQFF,TGTGCCAGCAGTTACTTGGGGGGCGCCTACAATGAGCAGTTCTTC,TRBV6-2/TRBV6-3,-,TRBJ2-1,-
CASRGGQGYEQYF,TGTGCCAGCAGAGGAGGACAGGGCTACGAGCAGTACTTC,TRBV7-2,TRBD1,TRBJ2-7,few
CASSSTGEAKYF,TGTGCCAGCAGCTCAACCGGGGAGGCAAAGTATTTT,TRBV7-3,-,TRBJ2-3,few
CASSFDRHSSYEQYF,TGTGCCAGCAGCTTCGACAGGCATAGCTCCTACGAGCAGTACTTC,TRBV6-5,-,TRBJ2-7,-
CASSIAGGPRNEQFF,TGTGCCAGCAGTATAGCGGGGGGGCCCCGGAATGAGCAGTTCTTC,TRBV28,TRBD2,TRBJ2-1,-
CASRGQGTEKLFF,TGTGCCAGCAGGGGACAGGGCACCGAAAAACTGTTTTTT,TRBV12-3/TRBV12-4,TRBD1,TRBJ1-4,many
CATIPSGGYNEQYF,TGTGCCACCATTCCTAGCGGGGGCTACAATGAGCAGTACTTC,TRBV18,TRBD2,TRBJ2-4,-
CASSVAGIEAFF,TGTGCCAGCAGCGTCGCCGGGATTGAAGCTTTCTTT,TRBV11-3,-,TRBJ1-1,few
CASSRDSAPRGYTF,TGTGCCAGCAGTCGGGACAGTGCACCGAGGGGCTACACCTTC,TRBV6-6,TRBD1,TRBJ1-2,once
CASSQAWGLETIPYNEQFF,TGCGCCAGCAGCCAAGCTTGGGGCCTAGAGACAATTCCCTACAATGAGCAGTTCTTC,TRBV4-3,-,TRBJ2-1,-
CARGDQNTEAFF,TGTGCCAGGGGGGACCAGAACACTGAAGCTTTCTTT,TRBV14,-,TRBJ1-1,-
CAISVSTSNYGYTF,TGTGCCATCAGTGTGTCGACATCTAACTATGGCTACACCTTC,TRBV10-3,-,TRBJ1-2,-
CASSSKFHGTSGVTQYF,TGTGCCAGCAGCTCTAAGTTCCACGGGACTAGCGGGGTTACGCAGTATTTT,TRBV7-2,TRBD2,TRBJ2-3,-
CASRFESYEQYF,TGTGCCAGTCGATTTGAGTCCTACGAGCAGTACTTC,TRBV6-2/TRBV6-3,-,TRBJ2-7,-
CASSYVGGATNEKLFF,TGTGCCAGCAGTTACGTCGGGGGTGCAACTAATGAAAAACTGTTTTTT,TRBV6-5,-,TRBJ1-4,-
CASSLNRAEVETQYF,TGTGCCAGCAGCTTAAACAGGGCGGAGGTAGAGACCCAGTACTTC,TRBV11-2,-,TRBJ2-5,-
CATGFRGASYEQYF,TGTGCCACAGGATTCAGGGGCGCATCCTACGAGCAGTACTTC,TRBV6-1,-,TRBJ2-7,few
CASSLRRNRGPTEAFF,TGTGCCAGCAGCTTAAGGCGTAACAGGGGGCCCACTGAAGCTTTCTTT,TRBV7-3,TRBD1,TRBJ1-1,few
CASSSPPSSLWDSYEQYF,TGTGCCAGCAGCTCTCCTCCATCTTCCCTCTGGGACTCCTACGAGCAGTACTTC,TRBV7-2,-,TRBJ2-7,-
CASSPRLGTPRETQYF,TGTGCCAGCAGCCCACGCCTCGGGACTCCACGGGAGACCCAGTACTTC,TRBV3-1,-,TRBJ2-5,few
CATSGGLEGSTYEQYF,TGTGCCACCAGCGGAGGCCTAGAGGGGTCAACCTACGAGCAGTACTTC,TRBV15,-,TRBJ2-7,-
CSATPGQGGNEQFF,TGCAGTGCTACGCCGGGACAGGGGGGGAATGAGCAGTTCTTC,TRBV20-1,TRBD1,TRBJ2-1,once
CASSPQPPEVDAFF,TGCGCCAGCAGCCCCCAACCCCCAGAAGTGGACGCTTTCTTT,TRBV5-1,-,TRBJ1-1,-
CASSPLQGSTEAFF,TGTGCCAGCAGTCCCCTACAGGGATCCACTGAAGCTTTCTTT,TRBV12-3/TRBV12-4,-,TRBJ1-1,-
CASSQDAVGAYEQYF,TGCGCCAGCAGCCAAGACGCTGTTGGGGCCTACGAGCAGTACTTC,TRBV4-1,-,TRBJ2-7,-
CASSSPAGRGDYGYTF,TGTGCCAGCAGCTCCCCGGCAGGGCGTGGAGACTATGGCTACACCTTC,TRBV11-2,-,TRBJ1-2,-
CASSESQGGYGYTF,TGTGCCAGCAGTGAGTCCCAGGGGGGCTATGGCTACACCTTC,TRBV6-4,TRBD1,TRBJ1-2,-
CASSHQGVHQPQHF,TGTGCCAGCAGCCATCAGGGTGTCCATCAGCCCCAGCATTTT,TRBV27,-,TRBJ1-5,once
CASGGRATYERYF,TGTGCCAGCGGGGGGAGGGCCACCTACGAGCGGTACTTC,TRBV6-5,TRBD2,TRBJ2-4,-
CSVEEGRVYYGYTF,TGCAGCGTTGAAGAGGGCAGGGTGTACTATGGCTACACCTTC,TRBV29-1,-,TRBJ1-2,few
CASSERQSTDTQYF,TGTGCCAGCAGTGAACGACAGAGCACAGATACGCAGTATTTT,TRBV6-1,-,TRBJ2-3,-
CASSFQSGRGSPLHF,TGTGCCAGCAGCTTTCAGTCCGGACGGGGTTCACCCCTCCACTTT,TRBV7-9,-,TRBJ1-6,-
CASSLEVHQPQHF,TGTGCCAGCAGCTTAGAGGTGCATCAGCCCCAGCATTTT,TRBV7-8,-,TRBJ1-5,-
CASSSETGLRNTEAFF,TGTGCCAGCAGCTCGGAAACAGGGCTAAGGAACACTGAAGCTTTCTTT,TRBV5-6,-,TRBJ1-1,-
CASSQVAYSSYEQYF,TGTGCCAGCAGCCAAGTGGCATACAGCTCCTACGAGCAGTACTTC,TRBV14,-,TRBJ2-7,-
CASSLDPGGGPMNEQFF,TGTGCCAGCAGCTTAGACCCAGGGGGGGGACCGATGAATGAGCAGTTCTTC,TRBV7-2,-,TRBJ2-1,-
CSVGRGWENEQYF,TGCAGCGTCGGCCGGGGTTGGGAAAACGAGCAGTACTTC,TRBV29-1,-,TRBJ2-7,many
CSVDSGGNYAISGEQFF,TGCAGCGTTGATTCCGGGGGGAACTACGCCATCAGTGGTGAGCAGTTCTTC,TRBV29-1,TRBD2,TRBJ2-1,few
CASSLGNLGDEQYF,TGTGCCAGCAGCTTAGGCAATCTGGGCGACGAGCAGTACTTC,TRBV7-2,-,TRBJ2-7,few
CASSLYSRTANNYGYTF,TGTGCCAGCAGTCTGTATTCGAGGACAGCGAACAACTATGGCTACACCTTC,TRBV27,-,TRBJ1-2,-